Sequencing of this TCR beta chain was carried out in a study of blood T cell repertoires in COVID-19. Overall study: The United States, Italy and Spain supplied acute and convalescent COVID-19 samples.

Methods used by the authors: Amplification with reference gene primers provided the estimates of nucleated cell counts. Sequenced by immunoSEQ multiplex PCR; TCRdb stores in-frame clones only, minus some. The V and J calls and clone size were taken over from that table, and D and trimming were inferred from the DNA. The sample lists 150,000 to 200,000 clones, around nine tenths occurring once. The CDR3 sequence is 15 residues long. This clone was observed a handful of times. This TCR derives from a young man with active or convalescent COVID-19. Material for sequencing was peripheral blood. The chain uses TRBV21-1 and TRBJ1-5; whether TRBD1, the table's D call, matches the DNA was not checked. TRBV21-1 is noted as a pseudogene. CDR3 amino acids: CASSKAAGINQPQHF. CDR3 DNA: TGTGCCAGCAGCAAAGCGGCAGGGATTAATCAGCCCCAGCATTTT.